The clone carrying this TCR beta chain has a count of ten or more. Antigen unknown. The data derive from a study of T cells in Graves' hyperthyroidism and ophthalmopathy. Whole-study results and caveats: Using 13 V-J features, a model discriminated ophthalmopathy from stable hyperthyroidism. Peripheral blood also featured most of the thyroid clonotypes expanded above 0.001.

If no ophthalmopathy progression occurred within 18 months, Graves' hyperthyroidism was stable. Amplified TCR beta CDR3 regions came from RNA transcripts. The HTBI primer set was used in a first-round RT-PCR of the TCR CDR3. Each CDR3 protein is one row after TCRdb ran MiXCR on the multiplex PCR reads. The data hold a few hundred thousand distinct CDR3 sequences, with around 14% observed a single time. Germline CDR1 is LGHDT and CDR2 is YNNKEL (reference sequence). The V gene lost 0 bases and the J gene lost 0 bases, with 15 bases spanning the gap. This CDR3 contains 17 residues. The sample taken for sequencing was blood. J is TRBJ2-7 and V is TRBV3-1; D is possibly TRBD1 (6 bases). The source is a woman younger than 45 with Graves' hyperthyroidism. This CDR3 reads CASSQDPRTVTSYEQYF. The CDR3 region has the DNA TGTGCCAGCAGCCAAGATCCCCGGACAGTGACCTCCTACGAGCAGTACTTC.